The subject of this entry is one TCR beta chain. The data were obtained in a study of blood T cell repertoires in COVID-19. Study as a whole: The United States, Italy and Spain supplied acute and convalescent COVID-19 samples. PBMCs, B-cell-depleted T cells, or T cells were the source of the cDNA or gDNA that made up the material.

In the original workflow: Scientists estimated how many nucleated cells there were by amplifying reference gene primers. Clones were read by immunoSEQ multiplex PCR, and TCRdb kept only the in-frame ones, dropping some. Clone size and V and J calls were adopted from that table, with D and trimming inferred from the DNA. The sample yields around 40,000 clones, 60% to 85% seen once. V was trimmed by 1 base and J by 6 bases, leaving 14 bases between them. Germline V lookup: CDR1 LGHNA, CDR2 YSLEER. The CDR3 runs to 15 residues. The V and J genes are TRBV4-3 and TRBJ2-3, with D perhaps TRBD1 (5 bases). The specimen was peripheral blood. The receptor's source is a woman older than 75 with acute or convalescent COVID-19. Written as DNA, the CDR3 is TGCGCCAGCAGCCAAGCGACCCTGGGGCAGGATACGCAGTATTTT. It yields the protein CASSQATLGQDTQYF.